The 23 T cell receptor beta chains reported below all come from one sample, sequenced in a study of identical twins (dated by TCRdb to 2016 to 2017). The library was obtained by 5' RACE. The sequencer listed for this sample is Illumina HiSeq 2000. Through fastp at Q25 and MiXCR, TCRdb rebuilt clones from the public reads, retaining in-frame beta chains. Under each unique CDR3 protein, matching rows form one entry showing the most common genes and DNA. The sample records 690,000 or so distinct CDR3 sequences, 8.5% to 9.5% of which are singletons. 0.85% to 1% of the sample is in the top ten clones. These data were likewise used in another study, on yellow fever vaccine responses in identical twins.

Sample: PBMCs. All receptors come from a woman under 30 in good health.

At least ten counts were recorded for this clonotype. The genes are TRBV12-3 or TRBV12-4 and TRBJ2-2, with TRBD2 matching over 8 bases. This CDR3 contains 14 residues. Trimming took 7 bases from V and 3 from J; bases not matched to a gene: 4. The CDR3 is CASTPGRDTGELFF. CDR3 nucleotides: TGTGCCAGCACCCCCGGGAGGGACACCGGGGAGCTGTTTTTT.

This clonotype was counted between two and nine times. This rearrangement joins TRBV5-1 to TRBJ2-5; the match to TRBD2 covers 7 bases. The CDR3 has 17 residues. Trimming took 3 bases from V and 5 from J; bases not matched to a gene: 16. CDR1 SGHRS and CDR2 YFSETQ come from the germline V gene. The CDR3 sequence: CASSSPSDGAGGETQYF. CDR3 in DNA: TGCGCCAGCAGCTCCCCCTCCGACGGAGCCGGGGGGGAGACCCAGTACTTC.

The chain recombines TRBV3-1 with TRBJ1-1; TRBD1 agrees at 7 bases. The CDR3 has 16 residues. Trimming at V came to 6 bases and at J to 2 bases, leaving 12 bases not matched to a gene. The germline gives CDR1 LGHDT, CDR2 YNNKEL (reference sequence). The CDR3 reads CASSPIGRGRNTEAFF. The CDR3 coding sequence is TGTGCCAGCAGTCCGATAGGAAGGGGGCGCAACACTGAAGCTTTCTTT. Full variable domain (missing parts from reference TRBV3-1 and TRBJ1-1): DTAVSQTPKYLVTQMGNDKSIKCEQNLGHDTMYWYKQDSKKFLKIMFSYNNKELIINETVPNRFSPKSPDKAHLNLHINSLELGDSAVYFCASSPIGRGRNTEAFFGQGTRLTVV.

The table lists this clonotype with many counts. The genes are TRBV15 and TRBJ2-5; the D call may be TRBD1 or TRBD2 (6 bases each). Germline V gene sequence: CDR1 LNHNV, CDR2 YYDKDF (reference sequence). The CDR3 has 15 residues. V lost 0 bases and J 7 bases, leaving 15 bases between the germline ends. The CDR3 loop is CATSRDSGAQGTQYF. CDR3 DNA sequence: TGTGCCACCAGCAGAGATTCGGGGGCACAGGGGACCCAGTACTTC.

This clonotype was counted only a few times. This chain joins TRBV6-5 and TRBJ2-3; D possibly corresponds to TRBD2 (5 bases). The CDR3 runs to 15 residues. Trimming removed 2 bases at V and 5 bases at J, with 14 bases between. Germline assignment: CDR1 MNHEY and CDR2 SVGAGI. The CDR3 sequence: CASSYVTGSRDTQYF. The CDR3 coding sequence is TGTGCCAGCAGTTACGTCACGGGGTCGAGAGATACGCAGTATTTT.

This clonotype has only a few counts. The V gene is TRBV2, the J gene TRBJ2-5; a possible D gene is TRBD2 (5 bases). CDR3 length: 13 residues. The germline V and J ends were trimmed by 3 bases and 4 bases, with 9 bases remaining between them. In germline, CDR1 is SNHLY, CDR2 FYNNEI. Here the CDR3 DNA reads TGTGCCAGCAGTGAGGACTGGGGAGAGACCCAGTACTTC. Translating gives CASSEDWGETQYF.

This clonotype was seen repeatedly, ten times or more. V gene TRBV29-1 combines with J gene TRBJ2-3, with 8 bases fitting TRBD1. The CDR3 covers 14 residues. CDR1 is SQVTM and CDR2 is ANQGSEA in the germline V gene. With 5 bases clipped from V and 0 bases from J, the junction kept 4 bases outside the gene matches. CDR3 sequence (DNA): TGCAGCGTTCGGACAGGGCCTAGCACAGATACGCAGTATTTT. This translates into CSVRTGPSTDTQYF.

The chain carries TRBV11-2 and TRBJ1-3; a weak D match, TRBD1 (6 bases). Trimming took 2 bases from V and 0 from J, leaving 14 bases between them. The CDR3 is 17 amino acids. Germline CDR1 is SGHAT and CDR2 is FQNNGV. The CDR3 spells CASSLPGTPVSGNTIYF. CDR3 DNA: TGTGCCAGCAGCTTACCCGGGACACCAGTCTCTGGAAACACCATATATTTT.

The chain has TRBV5-1 and TRBJ2-5; tentatively, D is TRBD2 (5 bases). Trimming left V 1 base short and J 2 bases short, with 12 bases between. The CDR3 runs 15 residues. The V gene's germline CDR1 is SGHRS and CDR2 YFSETQ. DNA of the CDR3: TGCGCCAGCAGCTTGAGGGAGAGGCGGCAAGAGACCCAGTACTTC. Translation: CASSLRERRQETQYF.

The sample holds many counts of this clonotype. The V gene is TRBV7-2, the J gene TRBJ2-3, with TRBD2 as a possible D gene (5 bases). The germline V gene encodes CDR1 SGHTA and CDR2 FQGNSA. V lost 2 bases to trimming and J lost 0 bases, with 30 bases between them. CDR3 length equals 22 residues. For the CDR3, the DNA is TGTGCCAGCAGCTTACGAGCGGAAGAACAAACGGAGGTGGTTTTTAGCACAGATACGCAGTATTTT. Its protein is CASSLRAEEQTEVVFSTDTQYF.

The V and J genes are TRBV5-1 and TRBJ1-6; a possible D gene is TRBD1 (5 bases). V lost 0 bases and J lost 7, with 14 bases in between. CDR1 and CDR2 (germline): SGHRS, YFSETQ. The CDR3 runs 16 residues. CDR3 coding DNA: TGCGCCAGCAGCTTGGCTGGGAGGGGTAGGAATTCACCCCTCCACTTT. Its protein product is CASSLAGRGRNSPLHF.

The table lists this clonotype with a few counts. J is TRBJ2-7 and V is TRBV7-3; D remains ambiguous. Looked up from germline, CDR1 is SGHTA and CDR2 is FQGTGA. The CDR3 consists of 15 residues. V lost 2 bases and J lost 0, with 11 bases in between. The CDR3: CASSLGLGPSYEQYF. Here the CDR3 DNA reads TGTGCCAGCAGCTTAGGGCTAGGGCCCTCCTACGAGCAGTACTTC.

This chain links TRBV4-1 with TRBJ2-5; no clear D. The CDR3 runs to 15 residues. V was cut by 1 base and J by 5 bases, with 14 bases left in between. Germline CDR1 MGHRA, CDR2 YSYEKL. CDR3 protein: CASSQAFLHSETQYF. CDR3 sequence (DNA): TGCGCCAGCAGCCAAGCGTTTCTCCACTCGGAGACCCAGTACTTC.

This clonotype was seen a few times. This chain uses TRBV4-2 with TRBJ2-1; D is unresolved. The CDR3 has 14 amino acids. The V end lost 4 bases, the J end lost 5 bases, and 12 bases lay between the germline ends. The germline gives CDR1 LGHNA, CDR2 YNFKEQ. Here the CDR3 reads CASSLIGPDNEQFF. CDR3 nucleotide sequence: TGTGCCAGCAGCCTCATCGGACCTGACAATGAGCAGTTCTTC.

This rearrangement joins TRBV2 to TRBJ2-5, with 8 bases aligning to TRBD2. V lost 2 bases and J lost 1; bases outside the gene matches: 3. The germline CDR1 and CDR2 sequences are SNHLY and FYNNEI. The CDR3 consists of 15 residues. CDR3 DNA sequence: TGTGCCAGCAGTGAACTGAGCGGGGGCCAAGAGACCCAGTACTTC. This sequence encodes CASSELSGGQETQYF.

This clonotype appeared many times. This chain uses TRBV10-3 with TRBJ2-7, with D possibly being TRBD2 (5 bases). The CDR3 contains 13 residues. The germline CDR1 and CDR2 sequences are ENHRY and SYGVKD. The V end lost 0 bases, the J end lost 6 bases, and 9 bases lay between the germline ends. The DNA of the CDR3 is TGTGCCATCAGTGAGTCGAGGGTTGGCGAGCAGTACTTC. Translated: CAISESRVGEQYF.

This clonotype appeared a few times. The gene calls are TRBV7-8 and TRBJ2-2; the D gene is possibly TRBD2 (5 bases). V was cut by 1 base and J by 3 bases, with 9 bases left in between. The CDR3 contains 15 residues. Germline-derived CDR1 and CDR2 are SGHVS and FQNEAQ. The CDR3 nucleotides read TGTGCCAGCAGCTTAGTTGGACTGGACACCGGGGAGCTGTTTTTT. Translated: CASSLVGLDTGELFF.

The chain uses TRBV28 and TRBJ2-7; 7 positions match TRBD1. With V trimmed by 6 bases and J by 2 bases, 10 bases remained unmatched. The CDR3 has 15 amino acids. Germline V lookup: CDR1 MDHEN, CDR2 SYDVKM. In DNA form, the CDR3 reads TGTGCCAGCAGCCCCTCGGACAGGAAAACCTACGAGCAGTACTTC. Protein sequence: CASSPSDRKTYEQYF.

The chain carries TRBV28 and TRBJ2-7; the D gene is possibly TRBD2 (5 bases). CDR1 is MDHEN, CDR2 SYDVKM, per germline. The CDR3 is 13 residues long. The V end lost 5 bases, the J end lost 4 bases, and 12 bases lay between the germline ends. The CDR3 spells CASSPPGWYEQYF. The CDR3 nucleotides are TGTGCCAGCAGTCCCCCGGGGTGGTACGAGCAGTACTTC.

J is TRBJ2-7 and V is TRBV3-1; D might be TRBD1 (5 bases). The V gene's germline CDR1 is LGHDT and CDR2 YNNKEL (reference sequence). The CDR3 is 13 amino acids. Trimming pared 4 bases from V and 4 bases from J, leaving 11 bases between. The chain's CDR3 is CASSRQTAYEQYF. CDR3 coding DNA: TGTGCCAGCAGCCGACAGACGGCTTACGAGCAGTACTTC.

In this sample, this clonotype turned up a few times. The chain employs TRBV10-3 and TRBJ1-1; 8 nucleotides align to TRBD1. This CDR3 has 13 amino acids. The germline V gene encodes CDR1 ENHRY and CDR2 SYGVKD. Trimming took 6 bases from V and 11 from J; bases not matched to a gene: 11. As DNA, the CDR3 is TGTGCCATCAGCGGCAGGGGGCAATTGGGGGCTTTCTTT. This codes for CAISGRGQLGAFF.

This clonotype came up a few times. This sequence joins TRBV6-8 and TRBJ2-7; the match to TRBD2 covers 13 bases. The ends lost 8 bases at V and 4 bases at J; junction bases unmatched: 5. The CDR3 totals 14 residues. Germline CDR1 reads MNHGY; CDR2 reads SAAAGT. CDR3 residues: CASETSGRTYEQYF. DNA of the CDR3: TGTGCCAGCGAGACTAGCGGGAGGACTTACGAGCAGTACTTC.

This clonotype was detected a few times. The chain has TRBV20-1 and TRBJ1-3; TRBD1 agrees at 7 bases. Losses at the gene ends were 3 bases for V and 4 bases for J; bases not matched to a gene: 6. This CDR3 has 14 amino acids. Germline V gene data show CDR1 as DFQATT and CDR2 as SNEGSKA (reference sequence). The CDR3 sequence is CSARPGTEGNTIYF. In DNA, the CDR3 is TGCAGTGCTAGGCCCGGGACAGAGGGAAACACCATATATTTT.